The 17 T cell receptor beta chains listed next were all sequenced from one sample in a study of metastatic and nonmetastatic thyroid tumors. TCRdb reanalyzed the PCR reads via MiXCR. The repertoire includes fewer than 25,000 clones, less than 20% of them detected once, and 2.5% to 3% sits in the top ten. Prior to thyroid surgery, none of the patients had received any treatment. Sequenced input: adjacent normal tissue. All receptors come from a male donor with papillary thyroid cancer or a benign thyroid nodule (not recorded which). Some clones in this sample may be carry-over from other donors' samples.

This clone was recorded at least ten times. The chain recombines TRBV5-6 with TRBJ1-2; no definite D call. Germline lookup yields CDR1 SGHDT and CDR2 YYEEEE. There are 12 residues in the CDR3. V gave up 3 bases and J gave up 3 bases, with 6 bases separating them. The CDR3 loop is CASSYSDYGYTF. CDR3 sequence (DNA): TGTGCCAGCAGCTACTCGGACTATGGCTACACCTTC.

The gene calls are TRBV11-1 and TRBJ2-3; D may be TRBD2 (6 bases). The CDR3 consists of 15 residues. Germline lookup yields CDR1 SGHAT and CDR2 FQDESV (reference sequence). The V end lost 2 bases, the J end lost 4 bases, and 13 bases lay between the germline ends. CDR3 bases: TGTGCCAGCAGCTTAACCTCGGGAGAGTCAGATACGCAGTATTTT. It translates to CASSLTSGESDTQYF.

The chain links TRBV6-4 to TRBJ2-3, with a weak D call TRBD1 (6 bases). This CDR3 is built from 15 residues. With 0 bases removed from V and 1 base from J, the gap between germline ends came to 8 bases. Germline V gives CDR1 MRHNA, CDR2 SNTAGT. The CDR3 loop reads CASSDSSGGTDTQYF. CDR3 sequence (DNA): TGTGCCAGCAGTGACTCGTCAGGGGGCACAGATACGCAGTATTTT.

In the case of this clone: Germline is not matched at one junction end, which may reflect a read error. The gene calls are TRBV12-3 or TRBV12-4 and TRBJ1-1; D ambiguous. This CDR3 is 13 amino acids long. The CDR3 DNA follows: TGTGCCGGCAGTTCCTCGGTACCAGGTGAAGCTTTCTTT. Translation gives CAGSSSVPGEAFF.

This clone was recorded many times. V is TRBV30 and J is TRBJ2-2; the match to TRBD2 covers 11 bases. Unmatched junction bases numbered 14, after V lost 7 bases and J lost 4 bases. Germline CDR1 is GTSNPN and CDR2 is SVGIG (reference sequence). The CDR3 extends over 17 amino acids. The CDR3 nucleotides read TGTGCCTTGAGACTAGCGGGATACAGCTTGGGCACCGGGGAGCTGTTTTTT. This gives the protein CALRLAGYSLGTGELFF.

With regard to this clone: Without the conserved terminal phenylalanine or tryptophan, this CDR3 likely stems from a read error. The chain joins TRBV24-1 to TRBJ1-1; TRBD1 is a possible D gene (5 bases). Germline lookup yields CDR1 KGHDR and CDR2 SFDVKD. This CDR3 has 13 amino acids. The V gene lost 1 base and the J gene lost 11 bases, with 13 bases spanning the gap. The CDR3 reads CATSDFWKGEAFS. DNA for the CDR3: TGTGCCACCAGTGATTTTTGGAAAGGGGAGGCTTTCTCT.

This clone was recorded at least ten times. V and J are TRBV24-1 and TRBJ2-1; D not resolved. This CDR3 comprises 13 residues. Germline assignment: CDR1 KGHDR and CDR2 SFDVKD. Trimming removed 1 base from V and 2 bases from J, with 2 bases in between. The chain's CDR3 is CATSDLTYNEQFF. The DNA of the CDR3 is TGTGCCACCAGTGATTTAACCTACAATGAGCAGTTCTTC.

This clone was observed at least ten times. The V and J genes are TRBV7-9 and TRBJ2-2; 7 nucleotides line up with TRBD2. The germline CDR1 and CDR2 sequences are SEHNR and FQNEAQ (reference sequence). The length of the CDR3 is 17 residues. V dropped 2 bases and J dropped 6; count of bases not matched to a gene: 12. The DNA for the CDR3 is TGTGCCAGCAGCTTATGGGGGGGTTCGGGATACGCCGGGGAGCTGTTTTTT. The encoded protein is CASSLWGGSGYAGELFF.

This clone was picked up a small number of times. This chain links TRBV30 with TRBJ2-5; D is perhaps TRBD1 or TRBD2 (7 bases each). V lost 2 bases, J lost 5 bases, and 21 bases lay in between. The germline CDR1 and CDR2 sequences are GTSNPN and SVGIG (reference sequence). CDR3 length equals 16 residues. The CDR3: CAWSTSQGRVAETQYF. As DNA, the CDR3 is TGTGCCTGGAGTACGTCACAGGGGAGGGTGGCTGAGACCCAGTACTTC.

By share, this clone counts as medium-sized. The chain's CDR3 is CASSLFWGHYEQYF. In nucleotides, the CDR3 is TGTGCCAGCAGTTTATTTTGGGGGCATTACGAGCAGTACTTC. The V gene is TRBV27, the J gene TRBJ2-7, with D possibly TRBD1 on 6 matching bases. CDR1 and CDR2 from the germline V gene are MNHEY and SMNVEV (reference sequence). V was cut by 1 base and J by 4 bases, with 11 bases left in between. CDR3 size: 14 residues.

This clone was detected ten times or more. This sequence joins TRBV5-5 and TRBJ2-1; D gene ambiguous. The length of the CDR3 is 15 residues. CDR1 is SGHKS, CDR2 YYEKEE, per germline (reference sequence). Deletions cut 0 bases from V and 11 bases from J, with 18 bases between. In nucleotides, the CDR3 is TGTGCCAGCAGCTTGGATAGGTCCCCGTTTTTACAGCAGTTCTTC. Its translation: CASSLDRSPFLQQFF.

This clone showed up many times. The V call is TRBV5-4, the J call TRBJ1-2; 9 bases match TRBD1. V lost 4 bases and J lost 2; bases outside the gene matches: 6. CDR1 is SGHNT, CDR2 YYREEE, per germline (reference sequence). The CDR3 has 15 residues. CDR3 nucleotide sequence: TGTGCCAGCAGCAGGACAGGGGATACGAACTATGGCTACACCTTC. This translates into CASSRTGDTNYGYTF.

This clone was recorded at least ten times. The rearrangement links TRBV9 to TRBJ1-6; D is undetermined. CDR1 is SGDLS and CDR2 is YYNGEE in the germline V gene. The length of the CDR3 is 15 residues. V was pared by 3 bases and J by 0 bases, with 7 bases between. In nucleotides, the CDR3 is TGTGCCAGCAGCGCGACTAGCTCCTATAATTCACCCCTCCACTTT. Its protein product is CASSATSSYNSPLHF.

The gene calls are TRBV7-8 and TRBJ2-7; 7 bases are a match to TRBD2. Germline CDR1 and CDR2: SGHVS and FQNEAQ. This CDR3 has 18 amino acids. V shed 0 bases, J shed 7 bases, and the junction held 18 bases outside the gene matches. Here the CDR3 reads CASSLALSLAWGGGEQYF. CDR3 nucleotides: TGTGCCAGCAGCTTAGCGCTATCACTAGCGTGGGGCGGGGGTGAGCAGTACTTC.

This clone is termed medium-sized. The rearrangement uses TRBV20-1 and TRBJ2-2; 7 nucleotides match TRBD2. The germline V gene has CDR1 DFQATT and CDR2 SNEGSKA (reference sequence). CDR3 length: 18 amino acids. The V segment lost 0 bases and the J segment 1 base; nucleotides outside the gene matches: 11. The CDR3 here is CSARDSYTAGVNTGELFF. The DNA for the CDR3 is TGCAGTGCTAGAGATTCCTACACGGCGGGGGTGAACACCGGGGAGCTGTTTTTT.

This clone is categorized as medium-sized. This rearrangement joins TRBV12-3 or TRBV12-4 to TRBJ1-1; D unresolved. The CDR3 is 12 residues long. The V and J ends lost 5 bases and 9 bases respectively, with 13 bases between them. The CDR3 nucleotides are TGTGCCAGCAGTCACGGGGATCGAAAAGCTTTCTTT. Amino acid sequence: CASSHGDRKAFF.

In this sample, this clone turned up many times. The CDR3 spells CASSLLGRGENIQYF. CDR3 in DNA: TGTGCCAGCAGCTTGTTAGGTAGAGGGGAAAACATTCAGTACTTC. The chain has TRBV5-6 and TRBJ2-4, with D perhaps given as TRBD1 or TRBD2 (5 bases each). Trimming left V 1 base short and J 5 bases short, with 13 bases between. The germline gives CDR1 SGHDT, CDR2 YYEEEE. The CDR3 length is 15 residues.